This TCR beta chain was retrieved from a study of cytomegalovirus exposure and HLA in healthy donors. Background on the study: Among roughly 190 million T cells, an earlier analysis found roughly 100 million unique TCR beta sequences. Whole-study results and caveats: With DRB1 most and HLA-C fewest, TCR association rates differed between HLA loci in a later analysis. Later analysis identified several of the most significant clusters that appeared linked to common viral pathogens. CMV antigen specificity of three CMV-associated chains was confirmed in vitro.

PCR used 60 Vbeta primers and 13 Jbeta primers. Clones were read by immunoSEQ multiplex PCR, and TCRdb kept only the in-frame ones, dropping some. The data show under 150,000 clones, roughly 80% seen once. The germline gives CDR1 SGHNT, CDR2 YYREEE (reference sequence). This CDR3 is 15 amino acids long. V lost 4 bases to trimming and J lost 4 bases; unmatched junction nucleotides: 2. This clone was observed a few times. Its antigen is not known. This receptor was identified in a man in his forties in good health and CMV-seropositive. Sequencing was done on a sample of PBMCs. This chain links TRBV5-4 with TRBJ2-1; 13 bases line up with TRBD2. The CDR3 DNA sequence: TGTGCCAGCAGCAGGGGACTAGCGGGATACAATGAGCAGTTCTTC. It encodes CASSRGLAGYNEQFF.